This entry lists 9 T cell receptor beta chains sequenced from one sample in a study of CD8 T cells in Susac syndrome. Random hexamers were used to reverse transcribe about 0.45 to 1 ug of RNA. TCRdb called the immunoSEQ multiplex PCR reads again in MiXCR, with one record for every CDR3 protein. The sample contains 130,000 to 150,000 distinct CDR3 sequences, 90% to 95% of which appear only once. Sequencing was carried out using CD8+ T cells from PBMCs. These receptors were taken from a human donor in good health.

The CDR3, as DNA: TGTGCTTCGGTTGGCGGGAGGTTGGATGAGCAGTTCTTC. It is translated as CASVGGRLDEQFF. This rearrangement joins TRBV27 to TRBJ2-1, with 8 bases fitting TRBD2. In germline, CDR1 is MNHEY, CDR2 SMNVEV (reference sequence). The CDR3 runs 13 residues.

V gene TRBV20-1 combines with J gene TRBJ2-1; TRBD2 matches 10 bases. The junction had 10 bases not matched to a gene; V was cut back by 5 bases and J by 9 bases. The CDR3 has 14 residues. Germline CDR1 and CDR2: DFQATT and SNEGSKA (reference sequence). The CDR3 nucleotides read TGCAGTGCTCCATCTAGCGGGAGCATAAGTGAGCAGTTCTTC. It specifies CSAPSSGSISEQFF.

V gene TRBV7-9 combines with J gene TRBJ2-2; possibly TRBD1 or TRBD2 for D (5 bases each). Trimming shortened V by 5 bases and J by 6 bases, and 10 bases separated the two germline ends. The V gene's germline CDR1 is SEHNR and CDR2 FQNEAQ (reference sequence). The length of the CDR3 is 13 residues. The CDR3 region is CASSDSGAGELFF. For the CDR3, the DNA is TGTGCCAGCAGCGACAGCGGTGCCGGGGAGCTGTTTTTT.

Here the CDR3 reads CSVETGTGNTEAFF. The CDR3 nucleotides read TGCAGCGTCGAGACCGGGACAGGGAACACTGAAGCTTTCTTT. The chain is built from TRBV29-1 and TRBJ1-1, with 8 bases that match TRBD1. V shed 6 bases and J 1 base; nucleotides not matched to a gene: 7. The germline V gene has CDR1 SQVTM and CDR2 ANQGSEA. There are 14 residues in the CDR3.

The chain employs TRBV13 and TRBJ1-2; 8 positions match TRBD1. Germline V gives CDR1 PRHDT, CDR2 FYEKMQ (reference sequence). V gave up 5 bases and J gave up 8 bases; unmatched junction bases: 4. The CDR3 sequence is 12 residues long. This CDR3 reads CASSTTGEGYTF. In DNA, the CDR3 is TGTGCCAGCAGCACGACAGGGGAGGGCTACACCTTC.

The chain joins TRBV27 to TRBJ2-7; TRBD2 aligns across 7 bases. V dropped 3 bases and J dropped 6; count of bases not matched to a gene: 5. The CDR3 is 13 amino acids. The V gene's germline CDR1 is MNHEY and CDR2 SMNVEV (reference sequence). The CDR3 nucleotides are TGTGCCAGCAGTTTTACTAGCGCTGGCGAGCAGTACTTC. Its translation is CASSFTSAGEQYF.

This chain links TRBV27 with TRBJ2-7, with D maybe TRBD2 (6 bases). V was clipped by 0 bases and J by 6 bases, with 9 bases between them. The germline CDR1 and CDR2 sequences are MNHEY and SMNVEV (reference sequence). This CDR3 region has 13 residues. Here the CDR3 reads CASSLSGGGEQYF. The CDR3 nucleotides are TGTGCCAGCAGTTTATCGGGGGGAGGCGAGCAGTACTTC.

The chain recombines TRBV7-3 with TRBJ2-1, with 7 bases aligning to TRBD2. The CDR3 is made up of 12 amino acids. Germline trimming cut 6 bases from V and 8 bases from J; bases unmatched to any gene: 4. Germline V CDR1 and CDR2: SGHTA, FQGTGA. This CDR3 is CASSFGRDEQFF. As DNA, the CDR3 is TGTGCCAGCAGTTTTGGGAGGGATGAGCAGTTCTTC.

The chain couples TRBV27 to TRBJ2-3; 7 bases are a match to TRBD1. This CDR3 is built from 12 residues. Germline trimming cut 6 bases from V and 4 bases from J; bases unmatched to any gene: 1. The germline V gene encodes CDR1 MNHEY and CDR2 SMNVEV (reference sequence). CDR3 sequence (DNA): TGTGCCAGCAGGACAGGGTCAGATACGCAGTATTTT. This sequence encodes CASRTGSDTQYF.